Below, 21 T cell receptor beta chains from the same sample are listed, as sequenced in a study of T cells in Graves' hyperthyroidism and ophthalmopathy. RNA transcripts were the template for amplifying TCR beta CDR3 regions. First-round RT-PCR targeting the TCR CDR3 was performed with the HTBI primer set. TCRdb redid the calling of the multiplex PCR reads with MiXCR, one entry per CDR3 protein. This sample has roughly 800,000 distinct CDR3 sequences; over 35% occur once, and the top ten carry about 8.9%. Sequencing was done on a sample of blood. The receptors were sampled from a man aged 18 to 30 with Graves' hyperthyroidism.

The chain is built from TRBV19 and TRBJ1-1; D remains unclear. V was cut by 1 base and J by 5 bases, with 11 bases left in between. The CDR3 sequence is 14 residues long. Germline V gives CDR1 LNHDA, CDR2 SQIVND (reference sequence). CDR3 loop: CASSIAPRGTEAFF. CDR3 nucleotide sequence: TGTGCCAGTAGTATAGCTCCTCGAGGGACTGAAGCTTTCTTT.

This clonotype was counted ten times or more. This rearrangement joins TRBV7-8 to TRBJ1-5, with 7 nucleotides matching TRBD1. The CDR3 contains 16 residues. Germline V gives CDR1 SGHVS, CDR2 FQNEAQ. J gave up 2 bases and V 1 base, and 5 bases lay outside the gene matches. The CDR3, as DNA: TGTGCCAGCAGCTTAGACAGGGGTCTTGGCAATCAGCCCCAGCATTTT. This gives the protein CASSLDRGLGNQPQHF.

This clonotype has ten or more counts. The chain recombines TRBV19 with TRBJ1-5; the D is unclear. The CDR3 loop spans 15 amino acids. V lost 5 bases and J lost 0, with 11 bases in between. The V gene's germline CDR1 is LNHDA and CDR2 SQIVND (reference sequence). CDR3 region: CASSPMVTSNQPQHF. CDR3 sequence (DNA): TGTGCCAGTAGTCCGATGGTAACTAGCAATCAGCCCCAGCATTTT.

The table lists this clonotype with a few counts. This chain links TRBV11-2 with TRBJ1-2, with 7 bases aligning to TRBD1. Germline V gene sequence: CDR1 SGHAT, CDR2 FQNNGV. Losses at the gene ends were 5 bases for V and 6 bases for J; bases not matched to a gene: 6. The CDR3 length is 13 residues. CDR3: CASSPFTGDGYTF. The CDR3 coding sequence is TGTGCCAGCAGCCCGTTTACAGGGGATGGCTACACCTTC. Filled out from reference TRBV11-2 and TRBJ1-2, the complete variable domain reads EAGVAQSPRYKIIEKRQSVAFWCNPISGHATLYWYQQILGQGPKLLIQFQNNGVVDDSQLPKDRFSAERLKGVDSTLKIQPAKLEDSAVYLCASSPFTGDGYTFGSGTRLTVV.

The rearrangement joins TRBV20-1 to TRBJ1-1; 8 positions match TRBD1. V shed 4 bases, J shed 0 bases, and the junction held 1 base outside the gene matches. The CDR3 is 13 amino acids. Germline V gene sequence: CDR1 DFQATT, CDR2 SNEGSKA (reference sequence). The CDR3, as DNA: TGCAGTGCTAACAGGGGGGTGAACACTGAAGCTTTCTTT. Its protein product is CSANRGVNTEAFF.

This clonotype was seen many times. CDR3 in DNA: TGTGCCACCAGCAGAGGGACGTTGGGGCTGGAAAAACTGTTTTTT. It codes for CATSRGTLGLEKLFF. The chain is built from TRBV15 and TRBJ1-4; tentative D call: TRBD1 (5 bases). Germline loops: CDR1 LNHNV, CDR2 YYDKDF (reference sequence). The CDR3 runs to 15 residues. Trimming cost V 1 base and J 8 bases, with 14 bases left between them. The full variable domain, completed using reference TRBV15 and TRBJ1-4, is DAMVIQNPRYQVTQFGKPVTLSCSQTLNHNVMYWYQQKSSQAPKLLFHYYDKDFNNEADTPDNFQSRRPNTSFCFLDIRSPGLGDTAMYLCATSRGTLGLEKLFFGSGTQLSVL.

The chain joins TRBV7-9 to TRBJ2-7; 9 bases line up with TRBD1. This CDR3 spans 14 amino acids. V was pared by 5 bases and J by 5 bases, with 7 bases of the junction left unmatched. Germline loops: CDR1 SEHNR, CDR2 FQNEAQ (reference sequence). As DNA, the CDR3 is TGTGCCAGCAGCCCAGGACAGGGGATCAACGAGCAGTACTTC. It yields the protein CASSPGQGINEQYF. The variable domain in full, with the rest retrieved from reference TRBV7-9 and TRBJ2-7, is DTGVSQNPRHKITKRGQNVTFRCDPISEHNRLYWYRQTLGQGPEFLTYFQNEAQLEKSRLLSDRFSAERPKGSFSTLEIQRTEQGDSAMYLCASSPGQGINEQYFGPGTRLTVT.

This rearrangement joins TRBV10-2 to TRBJ1-3, with a possible D match to TRBD1 (5 bases). The germline CDR1 and CDR2 sequences are WSHSY and SAAADI. This CDR3 region has 15 residues. V was shortened by 5 bases and J by 5 bases, with 16 bases between the two germline ends. The chain's CDR3 is CASSLLDKGRNTIYF. DNA for the CDR3: TGCGCCAGCAGTCTACTGGACAAAGGGAGAAACACCATATATTTT.

This chain uses TRBV29-1 with TRBJ2-7; D unclear. This CDR3 has 13 amino acids. The V end was cut by 8 bases, the J end by 0 bases, with 14 bases between. Germline V gives CDR1 SQVTM, CDR2 ANQGSEA. The CDR3 coding sequence is TGCAGCTTAGTTCCGGACGTCTCCTACGAGCAGTACTTC. Encoded protein: CSLVPDVSYEQYF.

This clonotype was seen many times. V gene TRBV7-2 combines with J gene TRBJ2-5; 9 positions agree with TRBD2. With V trimmed by 2 bases and J by 9 bases, 10 bases remained unmatched. Germline-derived CDR1 and CDR2 are SGHTA and FQGNSA. The CDR3 has 15 residues. CDR3 DNA: TGTGCCAGCAGCTTACAGCGGGAGGCTAAGTGGGCCCAGTACTTC. Translation gives CASSLQREAKWAQYF.

About this clonotype: No conserved phenylalanine or tryptophan is present at the end of the CDR3, so a read error is the likely explanation. The chain recombines TRBV2 with TRBJ2-7, with TRBD2 identical over 8 bases. CDR3 length: 16 residues. The germline gives CDR1 SNHLY, CDR2 FYNNEI. Unmatched junction bases numbered 13, after V lost 6 bases and J lost 3 bases. The CDR3, as DNA: TGTGCCAGCAGCCACACGATCTCCGGGACTAGCTACGAGCAGTACCTC. It translates to CASSHTISGTSYEQYL.

V and J are TRBV29-1 and TRBJ2-2; TRBD2 matches at 7 bases. The V gene end was trimmed by 8 bases and the J gene end by 2 bases; junction bases not matched to a gene: 8. The CDR3 sequence is 14 residues long. The germline V gene encodes CDR1 SQVTM and CDR2 ANQGSEA. CDR3 in amino acids: CSSQRDLNTGELFF. CDR3 coding DNA: TGCAGCAGTCAGCGGGACCTCAACACCGGGGAGCTGTTTTTT.

This clonotype was detected only a few times. The chain has TRBV7-9 and TRBJ2-2, with D possibly matching TRBD1 (6 bases). The CDR3 consists of 15 residues. Trimming removed 7 bases from V and 4 bases from J, with 16 bases in between. Germline V CDR1 and CDR2: SEHNR, FQNEAQ (reference sequence). This CDR3 is CASTPGTGSTGELFF. The CDR3 nucleotides read TGTGCCAGCACCCCCGGTACAGGGAGCACCGGGGAGCTGTTTTTT.

This clonotype was detected only once. The V and J genes are TRBV9 and TRBJ2-7, with 9 bases identical to TRBD1. The CDR3 has 15 residues. CDR1 and CDR2 (germline): SGDLS, YYNGEE. Losses at the gene ends were 5 bases for V and 3 bases for J; bases not matched to a gene: 9. The CDR3 sequence: CASSYQWDRVYEQYF. CDR3 in DNA: TGTGCCAGCAGTTACCAGTGGGACAGGGTCTACGAGCAGTACTTC.

The chain combines TRBV5-1 with TRBJ1-1; no definite D call. V shed 5 bases and J shed 0 bases, with 8 bases lying between them. Germline CDR1 and CDR2: SGHRS and YFSETQ. The CDR3 length is 13 residues. CDR3 DNA sequence: TGCGCCAGCAGGATTACCTTGAACACTGAAGCTTTCTTT. Translation: CASRITLNTEAFF.

The chain employs TRBV2 and TRBJ1-2; D possibly corresponds to TRBD1 (5 bases). CDR1 is SNHLY and CDR2 is FYNNEI in the germline V gene. The CDR3 has 15 residues. The V end was cut by 6 bases, the J end by 5 bases, with 19 bases between. CDR3 sequence: CASRDPRARYYGYTF. CDR3 coding DNA: TGTGCCAGCAGGGACCCCAGGGCCCGCTATTATGGCTACACCTTC. The complete variable domain, with remaining parts taken from reference TRBV2 and TRBJ1-2, reads EPEVTQTPSHQVTQMGQEVILRCVPISNHLYFYWYRQILGQKVEFLVSFYNNEISEKSEIFDDQFSVERPDGSNFTLKIRSTKLEDSAMYFCASRDPRARYYGYTFGSGTRLTVV.

About this clonotype itself: A much larger clone lies a single base off, so this may be a read error. Because it lacks the conserved phenylalanine or tryptophan at the end, this CDR3 is likely a read error. The CDR3 nucleotides are TGCGCCAGCTGGGTGGGGCCGCGGGGAAATTCACCCCTCCACCTT. Amino acids: CASWVGPRGNSPLHL. This chain links TRBV10-2 with TRBJ1-6, with D maybe TRBD1 (5 bases). V lost 8 bases to trimming and J lost 7 bases, with 18 bases between them. Germline CDR1 and CDR2: WSHSY and SAAADI. The CDR3 is 15 amino acids.

This clonotype has more than one count but fewer than ten. V gene TRBV7-9 combines with J gene TRBJ2-6; the D is unclear. There are 15 residues in the CDR3. Trimming cost V 1 base and J 3 bases, with 7 bases left between them. Germline loops: CDR1 SEHNR, CDR2 FQNEAQ (reference sequence). The CDR3 DNA sequence: TGTGCCAGCAGCTTAGATCTCGGTGGGGCCAACGTCCTGACTTTC. This codes for CASSLDLGGANVLTF.

This clonotype was seen repeatedly, ten times or more. This chain connects TRBV19 to TRBJ1-1, with 11 bases identical to TRBD1. CDR3 length: 14 amino acids. Germline CDR1 LNHDA, CDR2 SQIVND (reference sequence). The trim removed 9 bases at V and 6 bases at J, leaving 9 bases unmatched. DNA for the CDR3: TGTGCCAGCTCGAGCGGACAGGGGGCATCTGAAGCTTTCTTT. Translation gives CASSSGQGASEAFF.

With respect to this clonotype: A junction end diverges from the germline sequence, so it may reflect a read error. V is TRBV5-6 and J is TRBJ2-5; a weak D match, TRBD2 (5 bases). This CDR3 spans 14 amino acids. Germline values: CDR1 SGHDT, CDR2 YYEEEE. The CDR3 spells CASGLDPQRETQYF. CDR3 in DNA: TGTGCCAGCGGCTTGGACCCCCAGCGGGAGACCCAGTACTTC.

About this clonotype itself: A much larger clone lies a single base off, so this may be a read error. The chain uses TRBV12-3 or TRBV12-4 and TRBJ1-2; D uncertain. The CDR3 runs 14 residues. Trimming took off 4 bases at V and 3 bases at J, with 12 bases between the two ends. The CDR3 protein is CASSYGRSDYGYTF. The CDR3 bases are TGTGCCAGCAGTTACGGGCGGTCAGACTATGGCTACACCTTC.